Described below is a single T cell receptor (beta chain) sequence and its context. What this receptor recognizes is not known. Within one base of it there is no much larger clone, and no base qualities were kept. The cysteine opens and the phenylalanine closes a CDR3 of 14 amino acids. Of the read, only the CDR3 DNA is kept; its 42 bases are in frame from base 1. Trimming accounts for 4 bases at V and 6 bases at J, while the number of junction bases matched to no gene is 5. CDR1 and CDR2, looked up from the germline V gene, are MGHRA and YSYEKL. The data were obtained in a study of blood T cells in healthy people across ages (dated by TCRdb to between 2015 and 2017). Study-level background: In model experiments, roughly one uniquely barcoded TCR beta cDNA molecule per two T cells was captured by template switching. Donors were grouped into four age groups: young (average roughly 17 years), middle-aged (39), aged (around 56) and long-lived (approximately 81). The study measured age-related changes in TCR beta repertoire diversity using deep sequencing normalized with unique cDNA molecular identifiers. To avoid experimental bias, donors of different ages were spread randomly across the sequencing lanes. Two additional independent replicas of 1 million unique cDNA reads from the same blood draw were analyzed for two donors (one aged 18 to 29 and one aged 80 or older).

The donors were roughly 39 Caucasian individuals from Russia, aged roughly 6 to 95 years, who were systemically healthy. Ten milliliters of peripheral blood were drawn from each donor into EDTA-treated Vacutainer tubes. Ficoll-Paque density-gradient centrifugation was used to isolate PBMCs, with at least 7 million obtained per sample. Trizol reagent was used to extract total RNA from the PBMCs, yielding at least 5.5 micrograms per sample. Naive CD45RAhigh/CD27high T cell percentages were measured by flow cytometry on a PBMC aliquot from every donor. The library was prepared using 5' RACE. The listed sequencing device is Illumina HiSeq 2500. A second about 7 to 11 cycle PCR used a sample-barcoded 5' primer and a J-beta primer mix. Each TCR beta cDNA molecule received a unique molecular identifier from a template-switch 5' adaptor carrying 12 random nucleotides. At least 2.5 million CDR3-containing paired-end reads were obtained from each sample. First-strand cDNA synthesis was performed from all RNA using the Mint cDNA synthesis kit, with priming by a TRBC-specific oligonucleotide. Following uracil-DNA glycosylase treatment, all cDNA underwent a first 18-cycle PCR with the universal primers M1SS and BC2_uni_R. Processing in the source paper ran as follows. Each sample was normalized by randomly selecting 1 million high-quality reads, each carrying a distinct molecular identifier. Instead of being binned into consensus sequences, reads that shared molecular identifiers were thrown out. MiTCR, set to a Q25 quality threshold and the strictest error-elimination algorithm, was used for CDR3 identification, clonotype clustering and error correction. A nonparametric unseen species model using Euler transformation provided a lower-bound estimate of total TCR beta diversity. The public reads were reanalyzed by TCRdb: fastp trimming at Q25, MiXCR alignment, in-frame beta chains only. Identical CDR3 proteins give one entry, which carries the most common genes and DNA. The V and J calls here are based on TCRdb, not the publication. Recorded for this sample are fewer than 2,000,000 distinct CDR3 sequences; about 32% of them occurred a single time. The top ten constitute approximately 10% of the sample.

The paper as a whole reports these results and caveats: As age increased, observed TCR beta diversity per million T cells dropped in a roughly linear way, and a significant reduction was already evident by age about 36. Estimates of total diversity from one million sequenced T cells were regarded as lower bounds and underestimates. Conclusive comparison of naive and antigen-experienced compartments was prevented by the profiling of bulk unsorted PBMCs. Donor CMV infection status was unknown, potentially confounding age-related changes in expanded clonotypes. There was a strong correlation between observed TCR beta diversity and the percentage of naive T cells measured by flow cytometry. Compared with the aged group, the long-lived group had more naive CD4+ T cells, fewer expanded clones and increased TCR diversity, a pattern suggesting age selection.

The sequence was collected from a woman in her thirties in good health. The sequencing sample was made of blood. The V and J segments used are TRBV4-1 and TRBJ2-5, with 10 junctional bases fitting TRBD2. The DNA sequence follows: TGCGCCAGCAGCCCACTAGCGGGACTTAAGACCCAGTACTTC. It translates as CASSPLAGLKTQYF.